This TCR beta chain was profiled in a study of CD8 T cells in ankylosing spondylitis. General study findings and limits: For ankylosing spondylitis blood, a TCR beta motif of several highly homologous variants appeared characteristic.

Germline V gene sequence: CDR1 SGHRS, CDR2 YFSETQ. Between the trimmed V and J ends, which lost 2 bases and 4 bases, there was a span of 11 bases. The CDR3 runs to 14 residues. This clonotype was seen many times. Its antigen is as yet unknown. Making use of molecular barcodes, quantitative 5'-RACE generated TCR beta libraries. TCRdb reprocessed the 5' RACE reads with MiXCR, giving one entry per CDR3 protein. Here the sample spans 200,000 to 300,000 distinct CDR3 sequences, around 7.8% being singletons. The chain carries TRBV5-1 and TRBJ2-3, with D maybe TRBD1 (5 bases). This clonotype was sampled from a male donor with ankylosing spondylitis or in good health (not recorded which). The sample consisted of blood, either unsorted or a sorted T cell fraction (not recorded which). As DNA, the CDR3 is TGCGCCAGCAGCTTCCGGCAGGGCTCAGATACGCAGTATTTT. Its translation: CASSFRQGSDTQYF.